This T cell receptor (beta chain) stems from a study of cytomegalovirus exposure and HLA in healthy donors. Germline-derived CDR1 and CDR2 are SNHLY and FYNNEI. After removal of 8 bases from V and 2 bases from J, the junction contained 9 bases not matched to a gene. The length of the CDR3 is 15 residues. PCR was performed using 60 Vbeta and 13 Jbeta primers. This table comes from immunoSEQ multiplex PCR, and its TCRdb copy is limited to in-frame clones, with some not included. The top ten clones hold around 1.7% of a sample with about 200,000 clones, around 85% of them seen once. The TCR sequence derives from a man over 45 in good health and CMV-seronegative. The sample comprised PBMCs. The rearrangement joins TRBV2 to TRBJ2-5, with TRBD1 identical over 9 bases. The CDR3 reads CASGRGQGRQETQYF. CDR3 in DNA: TGTGCCAGCGGGAGAGGACAGGGGCGACAAGAGACCCAGTACTTC.